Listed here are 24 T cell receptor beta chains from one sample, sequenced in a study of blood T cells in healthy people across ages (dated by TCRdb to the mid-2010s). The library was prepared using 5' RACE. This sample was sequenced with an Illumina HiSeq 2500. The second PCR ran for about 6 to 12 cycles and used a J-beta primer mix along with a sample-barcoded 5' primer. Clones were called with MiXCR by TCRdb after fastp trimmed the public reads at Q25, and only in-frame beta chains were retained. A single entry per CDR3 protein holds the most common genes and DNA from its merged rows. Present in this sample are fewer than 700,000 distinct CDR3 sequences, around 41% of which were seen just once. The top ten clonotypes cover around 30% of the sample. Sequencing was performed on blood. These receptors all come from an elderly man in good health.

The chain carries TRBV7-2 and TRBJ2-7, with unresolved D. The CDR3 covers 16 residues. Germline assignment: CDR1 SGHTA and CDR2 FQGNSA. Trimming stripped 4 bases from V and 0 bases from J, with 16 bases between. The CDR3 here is CASSSTLLQSSYEQYF. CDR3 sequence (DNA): TGTGCCAGCAGCTCCACTTTATTACAGAGCTCCTACGAGCAGTACTTC.

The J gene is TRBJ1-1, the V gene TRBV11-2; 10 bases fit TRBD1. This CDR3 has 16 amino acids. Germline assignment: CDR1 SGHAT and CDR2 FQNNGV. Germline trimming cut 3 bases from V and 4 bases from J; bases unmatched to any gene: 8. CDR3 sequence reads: CASSLGTGALGTEAFF. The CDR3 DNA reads TGTGCCAGCAGCTTGGGGACAGGGGCGCTCGGCACTGAAGCTTTCTTT.

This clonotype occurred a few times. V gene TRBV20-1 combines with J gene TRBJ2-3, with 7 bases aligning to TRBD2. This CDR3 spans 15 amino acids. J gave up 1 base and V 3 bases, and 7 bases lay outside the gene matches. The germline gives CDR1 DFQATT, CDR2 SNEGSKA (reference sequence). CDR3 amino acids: CSARGGAVGTDTQYF. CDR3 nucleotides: TGCAGTGCTAGGGGAGGGGCCGTTGGCACAGATACGCAGTATTTT.

CDR3 coding DNA: TGTGCCAGCAGCCGTCAGATATACAATGAGCAGTTCTTC. Translated, it gives CASSRQIYNEQFF. This rearrangement joins TRBV14 to TRBJ2-1; unclear D gene. Germline V gene sequence: CDR1 SGHDN, CDR2 FVKESK. The CDR3 runs 13 residues. Trimming removed 4 bases at V and 4 bases at J, with 8 bases between.

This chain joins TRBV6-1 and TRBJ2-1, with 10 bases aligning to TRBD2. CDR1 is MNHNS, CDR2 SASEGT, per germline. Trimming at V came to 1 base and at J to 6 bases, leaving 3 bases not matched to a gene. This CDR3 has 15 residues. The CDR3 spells CASSEEAGGPNEQFF. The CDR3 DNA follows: TGTGCCAGCAGTGAAGAAGCGGGGGGGCCCAATGAGCAGTTCTTC.

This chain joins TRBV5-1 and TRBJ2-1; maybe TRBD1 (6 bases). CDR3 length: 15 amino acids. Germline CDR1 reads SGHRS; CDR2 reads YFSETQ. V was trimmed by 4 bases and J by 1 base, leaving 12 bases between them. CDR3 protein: CASSRDTRSYNEQFF. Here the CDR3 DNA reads TGCGCCAGCAGCCGGGACACGAGATCCTACAATGAGCAGTTCTTC.

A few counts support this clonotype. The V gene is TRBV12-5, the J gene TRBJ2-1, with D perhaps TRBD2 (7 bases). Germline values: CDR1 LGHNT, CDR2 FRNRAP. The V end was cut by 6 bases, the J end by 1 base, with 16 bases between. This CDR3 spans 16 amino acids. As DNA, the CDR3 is TGTGCTAGTGGGGCTAGGGGGGGGGAATCCTACAATGAGCAGTTCTTC. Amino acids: CASGARGGESYNEQFF.

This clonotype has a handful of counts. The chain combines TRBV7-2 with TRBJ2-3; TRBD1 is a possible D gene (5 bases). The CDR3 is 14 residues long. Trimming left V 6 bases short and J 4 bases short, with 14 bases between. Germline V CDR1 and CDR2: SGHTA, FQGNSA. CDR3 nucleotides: TGTGCCAGCAGTGCGACTTGGGGCGCAGATACGCAGTATTTT. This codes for CASSATWGADTQYF.

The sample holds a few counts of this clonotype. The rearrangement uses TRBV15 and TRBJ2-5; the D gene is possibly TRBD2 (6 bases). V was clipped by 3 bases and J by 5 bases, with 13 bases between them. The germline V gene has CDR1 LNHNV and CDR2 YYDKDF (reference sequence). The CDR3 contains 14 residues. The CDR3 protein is CATSSPGGWETQYF. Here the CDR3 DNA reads TGTGCCACCAGCAGCCCCGGAGGGTGGGAGACCCAGTACTTC.

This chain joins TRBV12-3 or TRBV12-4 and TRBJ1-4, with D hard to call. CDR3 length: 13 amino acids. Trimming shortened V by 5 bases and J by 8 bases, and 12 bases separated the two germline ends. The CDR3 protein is CASSGSFREKLFF. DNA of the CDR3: TGTGCCAGCAGTGGGTCGTTCCGAGAAAAACTGTTTTTT.

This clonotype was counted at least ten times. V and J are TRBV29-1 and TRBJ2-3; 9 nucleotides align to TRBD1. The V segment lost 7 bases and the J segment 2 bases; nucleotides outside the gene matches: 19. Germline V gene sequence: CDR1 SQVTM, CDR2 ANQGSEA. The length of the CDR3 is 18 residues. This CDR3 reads CSDEGAGQGGFSTDTQYF. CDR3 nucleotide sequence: TGCAGCGACGAAGGGGCGGGACAGGGTGGATTCTCCACAGATACGCAGTATTTT.

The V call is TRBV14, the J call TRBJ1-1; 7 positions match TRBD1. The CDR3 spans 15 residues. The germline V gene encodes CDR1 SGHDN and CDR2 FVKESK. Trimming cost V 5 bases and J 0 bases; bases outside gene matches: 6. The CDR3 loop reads CASSSRQGLNTEAFF. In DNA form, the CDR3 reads TGTGCCAGCAGCTCCCGACAGGGCTTGAACACTGAAGCTTTCTTT.

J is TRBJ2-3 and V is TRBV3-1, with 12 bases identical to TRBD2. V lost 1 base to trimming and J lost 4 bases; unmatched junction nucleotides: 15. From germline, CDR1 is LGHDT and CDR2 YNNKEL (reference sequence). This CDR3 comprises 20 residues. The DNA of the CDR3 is TGTGCCAGCAGCCAAGGCGGCAAGCTAGCGGGGGGGCCAAGGTCAGATACGCAGTATTTT. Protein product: CASSQGGKLAGGPRSDTQYF.

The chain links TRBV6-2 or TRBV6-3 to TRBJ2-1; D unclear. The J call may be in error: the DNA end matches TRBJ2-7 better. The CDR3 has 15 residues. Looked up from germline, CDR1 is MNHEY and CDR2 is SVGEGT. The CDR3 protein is CASSYERRPPYEQYF. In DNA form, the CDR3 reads TGTGCCAGCAGTTACGAACGGAGACCCCCCTACGAGCAGTACTTC.

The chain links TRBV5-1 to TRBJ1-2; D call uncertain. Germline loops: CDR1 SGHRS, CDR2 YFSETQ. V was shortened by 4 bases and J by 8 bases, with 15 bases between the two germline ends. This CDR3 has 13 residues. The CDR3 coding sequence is TGCGCCAGCAGCATGGACCGGAAGAGCGGCTACACCTTC. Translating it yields CASSMDRKSGYTF.

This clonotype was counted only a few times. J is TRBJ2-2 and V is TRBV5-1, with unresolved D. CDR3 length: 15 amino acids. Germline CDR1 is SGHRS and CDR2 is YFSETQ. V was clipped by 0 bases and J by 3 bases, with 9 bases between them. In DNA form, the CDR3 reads TGCGCCAGCAGCTTGGTTCCCCCGGACACCGGGGAGCTGTTTTTT. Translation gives CASSLVPPDTGELFF.

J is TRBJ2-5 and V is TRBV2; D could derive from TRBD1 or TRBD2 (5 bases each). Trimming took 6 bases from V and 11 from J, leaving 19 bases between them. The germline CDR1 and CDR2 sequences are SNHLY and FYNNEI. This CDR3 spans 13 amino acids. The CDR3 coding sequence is TGTGCCAGCAGCCCCACTCCAGGGAGTGAGCAGTACTTC. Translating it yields CASSPTPGSEQYF.

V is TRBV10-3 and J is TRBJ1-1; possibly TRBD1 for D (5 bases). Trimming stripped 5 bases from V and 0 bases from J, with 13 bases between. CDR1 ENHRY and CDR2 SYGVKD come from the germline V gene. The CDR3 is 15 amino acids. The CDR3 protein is CAISFGGGMNTEAFF. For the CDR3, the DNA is TGTGCCATCAGTTTTGGGGGGGGTATGAACACTGAAGCTTTCTTT.

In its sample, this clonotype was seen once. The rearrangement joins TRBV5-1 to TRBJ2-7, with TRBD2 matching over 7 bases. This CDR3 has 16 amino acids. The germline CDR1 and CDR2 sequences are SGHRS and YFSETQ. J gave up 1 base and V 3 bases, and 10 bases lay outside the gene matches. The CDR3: CASSSRLAGASYEQYF. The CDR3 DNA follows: TGCGCCAGCAGCTCCCGACTAGCTGGGGCTTCCTACGAGCAGTACTTC.

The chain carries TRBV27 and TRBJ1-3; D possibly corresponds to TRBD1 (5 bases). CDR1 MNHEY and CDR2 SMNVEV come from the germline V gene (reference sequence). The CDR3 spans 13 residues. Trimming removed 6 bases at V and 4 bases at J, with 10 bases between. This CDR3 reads CASSKRQGNTIYF. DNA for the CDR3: TGTGCCAGCAGCAAACGACAGGGAAACACCATATATTTT.

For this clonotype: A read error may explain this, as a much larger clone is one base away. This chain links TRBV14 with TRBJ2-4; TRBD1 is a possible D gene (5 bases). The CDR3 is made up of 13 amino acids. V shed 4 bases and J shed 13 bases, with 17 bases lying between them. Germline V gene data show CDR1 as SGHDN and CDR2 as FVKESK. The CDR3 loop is CASSLRAVSEQYF. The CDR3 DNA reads TGTGCCAGCAGCCTCAGGGCTGTGAGTGAGCAGTACTTC.

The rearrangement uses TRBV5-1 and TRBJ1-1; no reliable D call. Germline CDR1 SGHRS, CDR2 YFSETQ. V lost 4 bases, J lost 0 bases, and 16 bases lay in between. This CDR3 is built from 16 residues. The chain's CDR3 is CASSKSDRNVNTEAFF. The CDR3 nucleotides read TGCGCCAGCAGCAAATCGGACCGGAATGTGAACACTGAAGCTTTCTTT.

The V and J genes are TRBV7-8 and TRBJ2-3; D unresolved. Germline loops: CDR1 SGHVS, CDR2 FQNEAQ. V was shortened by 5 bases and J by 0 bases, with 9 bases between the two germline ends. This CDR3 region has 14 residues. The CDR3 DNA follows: TGTGCCAGCAGCCGGTCCGAAAGCACAGATACGCAGTATTTT. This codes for CASSRSESTDTQYF.

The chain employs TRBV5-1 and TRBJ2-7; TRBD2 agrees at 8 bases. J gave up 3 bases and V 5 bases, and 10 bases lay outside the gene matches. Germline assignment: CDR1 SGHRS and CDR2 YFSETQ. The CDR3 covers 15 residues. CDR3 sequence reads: CASSCGGTRNYEQYF. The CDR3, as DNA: TGCGCCAGCAGTTGCGGCGGGACTAGAAACTACGAGCAGTACTTC. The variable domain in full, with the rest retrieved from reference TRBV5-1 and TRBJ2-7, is KAGVTQTPRYLIKTRGQQVTLSCSPISGHRSVSWYQQTPGQGLQFLFEYFSETQRNKGNFPGRFSGRQFSNSRSEMNVSTLELGDSALYLCASSCGGTRNYEQYFGPGTRLTVT.